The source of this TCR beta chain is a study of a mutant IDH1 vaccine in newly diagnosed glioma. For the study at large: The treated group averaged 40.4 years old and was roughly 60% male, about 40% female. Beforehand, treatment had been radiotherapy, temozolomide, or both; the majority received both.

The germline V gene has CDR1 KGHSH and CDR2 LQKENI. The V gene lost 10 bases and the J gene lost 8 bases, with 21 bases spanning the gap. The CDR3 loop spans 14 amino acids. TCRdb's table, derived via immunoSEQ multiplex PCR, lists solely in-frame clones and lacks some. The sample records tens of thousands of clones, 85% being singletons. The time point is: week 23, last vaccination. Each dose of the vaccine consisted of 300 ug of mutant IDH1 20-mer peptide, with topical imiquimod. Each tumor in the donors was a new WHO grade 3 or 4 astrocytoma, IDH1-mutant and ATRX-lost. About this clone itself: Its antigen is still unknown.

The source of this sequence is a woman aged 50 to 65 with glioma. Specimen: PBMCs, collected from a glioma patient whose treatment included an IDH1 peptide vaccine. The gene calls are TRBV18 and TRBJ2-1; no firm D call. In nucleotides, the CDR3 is TGTGCCACCTCGAATTCTGAGGAGTACTATGAGCAGTTCTTC. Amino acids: CATSNSEEYYEQFF.